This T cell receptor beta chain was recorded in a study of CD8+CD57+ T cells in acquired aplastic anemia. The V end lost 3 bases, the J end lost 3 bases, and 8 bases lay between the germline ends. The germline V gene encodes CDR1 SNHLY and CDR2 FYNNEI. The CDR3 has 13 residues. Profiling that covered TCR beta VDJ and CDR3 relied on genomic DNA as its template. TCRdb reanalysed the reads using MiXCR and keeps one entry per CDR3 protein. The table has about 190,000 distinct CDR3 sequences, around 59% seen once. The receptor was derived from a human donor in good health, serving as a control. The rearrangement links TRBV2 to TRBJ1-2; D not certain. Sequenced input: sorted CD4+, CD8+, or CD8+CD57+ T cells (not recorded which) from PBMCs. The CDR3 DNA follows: TGTGCCAGCAGTGATGAGGGTTACTATGGCTACACCTTC. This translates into CASSDEGYYGYTF. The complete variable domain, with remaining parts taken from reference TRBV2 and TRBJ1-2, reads EPEVTQTPSHQVTQMGQEVILRCVPISNHLYFYWYRQILGQKVEFLVSFYNNEISEKSEIFDDQFSVERPDGSNFTLKIRSTKLEDSAMYFCASSDEGYYGYTFGSGTRLTVV.